These T cell receptor beta chains were read from a single sample in a study of blood T cell repertoires in COVID-19. Data came from immunoSEQ multiplex PCR; TCRdb stores just in-frame clones and leaves some out. The sample lists 200,000 or so clones, 75% to 85% occurring once. The material sequenced was peripheral blood. The receptor source for this set is a human donor in a cohort sampled during active COVID-19. Both conserved end residues are part of each CDR3. Fields, in order: D gene, J gene, clone size, V gene, CDR3 DNA, CDR3 protein. The D gene is left open where the match is weak. Clone size is stated in some rows and not others, as once, few, many or a class when expanded.

TRBD1 TRBJ1-6 NA TRBV5-5 TGTGCCAGCAGAATGTCGGGACAGTTTAATTCACCCCTCCACTTT CASRMSGQFNSPLHF
NA TRBJ2-7 once TRBV30 TGTGCCTGGGGTACTAGCTACGAGCAGTACTTC CAWGTSYEQYF
TRBD2 TRBJ2-1 NA TRBV5-1 TGCGCCAGCAGCTTGGATGGGGAGGGTGAGCAGTTCTTC CASSLDGEGEQFF
NA TRBJ2-4 NA TRBV28 TGTGCCAGCAGTTTAGCGGGACAGACGGGAGCCAAAAACATTCAGTACTTC CASSLAGQTGAKNIQYF
NA TRBJ1-4 NA TRBV27 TGTGCCAGCAGTTTCAACAGGGAAGCAACTAATGAAAAACTGTTTTTT CASSFNREATNEKLFF
NA TRBJ2-2 NA TRBV11-2 TGTGCCAGCAGCTCCCAGAACACCGGGGAGCTGTTTTTT CASSSQNTGELFF
TRBD2 TRBJ2-7 NA TRBV3-1/TRBV3-2 TGTGCCAGCAGCCAAGATCCAGCGGGAGGACATTACGAGCAGTACTTC CASSQDPAGGHYEQYF
TRBD2 TRBJ2-1 NA TRBV4-2 TGTGCCAGCAGCCAAGACCAAGCGGGAGGGGCCTACAATGAGCAGTTCTTC CASSQDQAGGAYNEQFF
NA TRBJ2-2 NA TRBV28 TGTGCCAGCAGTTTTGAGGGGGTCGGGGAGCTGTTTTTT CASSFEGVGELFF
TRBD1 TRBJ2-7 NA TRBV5-1 TGCGCCAGCAGCTCGACAGGGTACGAGCAGTACTTC CASSSTGYEQYF
TRBD1 TRBJ1-1 NA TRBV3-1/TRBV3-2 TGTGCCAGCAGCCTACAGGTTAACAGGGGAGACACTGAAGCTTTCTTT CASSLQVNRGDTEAFF
NA TRBJ2-1 NA TRBV27 TGTGCCAGCAGTGAAACTAGGAGCTACAATGAGCAGTTCTTC CASSETRSYNEQFF
TRBD2 TRBJ2-1 once TRBV28 TGTGCCAGCTCTCTGCCGGGACTAGTTTCCTACAATGAGCAGTTCTTC CASSLPGLVSYNEQFF
NA TRBJ2-7 NA TRBV18 TGTGCCAGCTCACCGGACAGATACGAGCAGTACTTC CASSPDRYEQYF